The rows below give T cell receptor beta chains drawn from one sample of a study of T cells in Graves' hyperthyroidism and ophthalmopathy. TCRdb re-called the multiplex PCR reads through MiXCR, storing one row per CDR3 protein. Seen here are fewer than 750,000 distinct CDR3 sequences, 14% observed once, and the top ten hold around an eighth. Sequencing input: blood. These receptor sequences come from a woman aged 50 to 65 with Graves' ophthalmopathy. CDR3s include the opening cysteine and the closing phenylalanine or tryptophan.

V: TRBV7-8
J: TRBJ2-6
CDR3: CASLLNPGANVLTF

V: TRBV9
J: TRBJ1-5
CDR3: CASSVQSLRTTSYSNQPQHF

V: TRBV5-6
J: TRBJ2-1
CDR3: CASIQAGGPYNEQFF

V: TRBV27
J: TRBJ2-7
CDR3: CASSYLGQGHYEQYF

V: TRBV20-1
J: TRBJ2-2
CDR3: CSARESPTGELFF

V: TRBV10-2
J: TRBJ2-1
CDR3: CASSHGSVEQFF

V: TRBV10-3
J: TRBJ2-7
CDR3: CAISDTTSGSYEQYF

V: TRBV11-2
J: TRBJ2-3
CDR3: CASSQAGGTRYFTQYF

V: TRBV6-5
J: TRBJ2-1
CDR3: CASSYVEPGLNGNEQFF

V: TRBV30
J: TRBJ2-1
CDR3: CAWRPGTSGRQIEQFF

V: TRBV5-1
J: TRBJ1-6
CDR3: CASSLSSAGNSPLHF

V: TRBV4-1
J: TRBJ2-3
CDR3: CASSQALVQDTQYF

V: TRBV7-7
J: TRBJ2-1
CDR3: CASSLDSGRYNEQFF

V: TRBV5-6
J: TRBJ2-1
CDR3: CASTKDTSGRAEGYNEQFF